This T cell receptor (beta chain) was recovered during a study of blood T cells in healthy people across ages. Findings of the study overall: Higher diversity and more naive CD4+ cells were features of long-lived donors, compared to aged donors. With age, beta diversity per million T cells declined roughly linearly, significantly by 30 to 50.

This clonotype was detected a few times. What it recognizes is unknown. This CDR3 is built from 14 residues. Germline V lookup: CDR1 SEHNR, CDR2 FQNEAQ (reference sequence). J lost 3 bases, V lost 6 bases, and 6 bases had no gene match. It was with a sample-barcoded 5' primer and a J-beta primer mix that a second PCR of about 7 to 12 cycles was run. TCRdb reanalysed the 5' RACE reads using MiXCR and keeps one entry per CDR3 protein. The sample comprises fewer than 2,000,000 distinct CDR3 sequences, about 31% of which are singletons, and around 11% rests with the top ten. For every donor, a draw yielded around 10 milliliters of peripheral blood.

The clonotype originates from a woman younger than 45 in good health. The rearrangement joins TRBV7-9 to TRBJ2-7, with 9 bases that match TRBD1. The sequencing sample was made of blood. CDR3 region: CASRKQGADYEQYF. The CDR3 nucleotides are TGTGCCAGCAGAAAACAGGGGGCGGACTACGAGCAGTACTTC.